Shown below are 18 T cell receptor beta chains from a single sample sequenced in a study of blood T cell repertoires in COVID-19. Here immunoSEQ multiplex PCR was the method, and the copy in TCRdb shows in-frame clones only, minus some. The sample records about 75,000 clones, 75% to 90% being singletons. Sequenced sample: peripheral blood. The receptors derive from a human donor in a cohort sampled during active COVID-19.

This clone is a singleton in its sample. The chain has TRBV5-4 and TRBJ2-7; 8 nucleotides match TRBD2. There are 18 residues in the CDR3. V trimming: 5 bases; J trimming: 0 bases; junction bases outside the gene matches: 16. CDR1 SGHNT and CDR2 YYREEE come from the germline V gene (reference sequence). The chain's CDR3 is CASSQPWGAGTSSYEQYF. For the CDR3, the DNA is TGTGCCAGCAGTCAACCTTGGGGGGCCGGGACTAGCTCCTACGAGCAGTACTTC.

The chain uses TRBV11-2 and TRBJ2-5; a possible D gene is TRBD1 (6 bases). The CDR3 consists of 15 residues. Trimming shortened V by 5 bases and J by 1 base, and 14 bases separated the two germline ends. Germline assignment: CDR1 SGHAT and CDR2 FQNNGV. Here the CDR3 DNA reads TGTGCCAGCAGCCAGACGGACAGTCCCCAAGAGACCCAGTACTTC. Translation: CASSQTDSPQETQYF.

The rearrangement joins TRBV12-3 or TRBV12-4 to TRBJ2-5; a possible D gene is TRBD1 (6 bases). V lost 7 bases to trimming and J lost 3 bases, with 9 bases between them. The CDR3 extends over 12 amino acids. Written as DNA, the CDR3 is TGTGCCAGCACCCGGACAGAAGAGACCCAGTACTTC. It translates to CASTRTEETQYF.

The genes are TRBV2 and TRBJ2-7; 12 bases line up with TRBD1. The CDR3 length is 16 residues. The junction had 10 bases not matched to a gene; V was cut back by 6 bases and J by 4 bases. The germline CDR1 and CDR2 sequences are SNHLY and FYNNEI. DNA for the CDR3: TGTGCCAGCAGACGCCGGGGACAGGGGGCTGGGTACGAGCAGTACTTC. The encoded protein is CASRRRGQGAGYEQYF. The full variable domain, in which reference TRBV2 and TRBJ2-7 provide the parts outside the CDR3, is EPEVTQTPSHQVTQMGQEVILRCVPISNHLYFYWYRQILGQKVEFLVSFYNNEISEKSEIFDDQFSVERPDGSNFTLKIRSTKLEDSAMYFCASRRRGQGAGYEQYFGPGTRLTVT.

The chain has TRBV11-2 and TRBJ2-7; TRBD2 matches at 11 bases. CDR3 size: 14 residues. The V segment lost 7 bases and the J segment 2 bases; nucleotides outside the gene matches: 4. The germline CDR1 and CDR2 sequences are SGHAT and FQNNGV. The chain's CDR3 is CASTLTSGTYEQYF. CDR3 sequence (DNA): TGTGCCAGCACCCTGACTAGCGGGACCTACGAGCAGTACTTC.

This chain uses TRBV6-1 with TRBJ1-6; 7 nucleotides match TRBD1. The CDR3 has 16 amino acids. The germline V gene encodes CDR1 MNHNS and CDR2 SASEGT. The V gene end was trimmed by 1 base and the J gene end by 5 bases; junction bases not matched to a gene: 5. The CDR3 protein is CASSEGTGFDNSPLHF. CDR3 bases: TGTGCCAGCAGTGAAGGGACAGGATTCGATAATTCACCCCTCCACTTT.

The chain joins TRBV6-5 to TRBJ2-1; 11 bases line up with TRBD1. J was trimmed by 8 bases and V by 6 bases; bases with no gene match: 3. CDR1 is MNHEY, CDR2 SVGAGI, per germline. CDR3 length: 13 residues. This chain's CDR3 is CASRGTGGHEQFF. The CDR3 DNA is TGTGCCAGCAGGGGGACAGGGGGGCATGAGCAGTTCTTC.

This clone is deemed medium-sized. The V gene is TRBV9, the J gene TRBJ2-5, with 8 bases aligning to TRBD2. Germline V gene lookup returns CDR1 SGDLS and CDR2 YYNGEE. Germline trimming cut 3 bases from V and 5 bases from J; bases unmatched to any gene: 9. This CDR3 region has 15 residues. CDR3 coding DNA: TGTGCCAGCAGCGACACGGGACTAGTCGCGGAGACCCAGTACTTC. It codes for CASSDTGLVAETQYF. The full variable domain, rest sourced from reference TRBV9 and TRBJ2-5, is DSGVTQTPKHLITATGQRVTLRCSPRSGDLSVYWYQQSLDQGLQFLIQYYNGEERAKGNILERFSAQQFPDLHSELNLSSLELGDSALYFCASSDTGLVAETQYFGPGTRLLVL.

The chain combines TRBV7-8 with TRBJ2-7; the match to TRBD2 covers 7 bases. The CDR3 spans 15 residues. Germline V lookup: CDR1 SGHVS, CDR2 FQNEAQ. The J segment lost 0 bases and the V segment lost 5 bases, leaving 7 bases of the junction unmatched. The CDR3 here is CASSPSGLSSYEQYF. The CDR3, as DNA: TGTGCCAGCAGCCCTAGCGGTTTGAGCTCCTACGAGCAGTACTTC.

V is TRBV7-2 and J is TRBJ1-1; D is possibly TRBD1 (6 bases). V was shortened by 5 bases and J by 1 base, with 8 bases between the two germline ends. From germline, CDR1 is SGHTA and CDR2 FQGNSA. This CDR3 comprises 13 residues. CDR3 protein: CASSTGRNTEAFF. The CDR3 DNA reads TGTGCCAGCAGCACAGGGCGGAACACTGAAGCTTTCTTT. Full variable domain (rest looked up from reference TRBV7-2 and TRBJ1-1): GAGVSQSPSNKVTEKGKDVELRCDPISGHTALYWYRQSLGQGLEFLIYFQGNSAPDKSGLPSDRFSAERTGGSVSTLTIQRTQQEDSAVYLCASSTGRNTEAFFGQGTRLTVV.

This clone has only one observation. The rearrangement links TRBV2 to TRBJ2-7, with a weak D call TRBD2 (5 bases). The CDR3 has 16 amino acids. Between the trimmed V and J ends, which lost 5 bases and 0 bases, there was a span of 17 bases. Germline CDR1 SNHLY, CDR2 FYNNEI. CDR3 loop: CASSTTTGKSSYEQYF. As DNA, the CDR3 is TGTGCCAGCAGTACCACGACGGGGAAGAGCTCCTACGAGCAGTACTTC.

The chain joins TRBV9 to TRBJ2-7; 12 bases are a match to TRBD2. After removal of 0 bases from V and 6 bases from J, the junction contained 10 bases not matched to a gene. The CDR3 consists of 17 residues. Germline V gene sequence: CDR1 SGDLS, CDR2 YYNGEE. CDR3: CASSVEPLLAGGGEQYF. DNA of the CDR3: TGTGCCAGCAGCGTAGAGCCCCTACTAGCGGGAGGAGGCGAGCAGTACTTC.

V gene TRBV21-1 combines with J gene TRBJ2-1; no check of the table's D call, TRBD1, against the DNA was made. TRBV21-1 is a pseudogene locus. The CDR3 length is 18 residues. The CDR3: CASSKAIKGGPAYNEQFF. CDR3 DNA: TGTGCCAGCAGCAAAGCCATAAAAGGGGGTCCGGCCTACAATGAGCAGTTCTTC.

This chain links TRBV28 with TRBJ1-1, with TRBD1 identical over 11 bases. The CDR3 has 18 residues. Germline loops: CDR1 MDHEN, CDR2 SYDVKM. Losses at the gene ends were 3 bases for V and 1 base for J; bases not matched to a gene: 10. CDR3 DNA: TGTGCCAGCAGTTTCTCCCGGACAGGGGGCTTTAGGAACACTGAAGCTTTCTTT. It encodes CASSFSRTGGFRNTEAFF.

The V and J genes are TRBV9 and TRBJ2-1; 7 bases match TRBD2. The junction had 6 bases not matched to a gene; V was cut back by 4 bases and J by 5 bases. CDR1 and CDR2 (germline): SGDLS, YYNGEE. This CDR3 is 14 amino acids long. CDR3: CASSRRTSNNEQFF. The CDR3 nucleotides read TGTGCCAGCAGCCGGAGGACTAGTAACAATGAGCAGTTCTTC.

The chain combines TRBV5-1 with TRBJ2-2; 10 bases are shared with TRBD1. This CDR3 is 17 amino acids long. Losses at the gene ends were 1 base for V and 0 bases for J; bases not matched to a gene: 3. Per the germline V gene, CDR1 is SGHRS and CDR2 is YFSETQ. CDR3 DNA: TGCGCCAGCAGCTTGCGGGGACAGGGGTCGAACACCGGGGAGCTGTTTTTT. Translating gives CASSLRGQGSNTGELFF.

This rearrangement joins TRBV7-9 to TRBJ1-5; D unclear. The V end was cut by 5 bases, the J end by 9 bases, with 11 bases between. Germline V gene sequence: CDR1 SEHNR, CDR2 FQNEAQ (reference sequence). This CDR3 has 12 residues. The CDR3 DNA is TGTGCCAGCAGCCCTCCTGCGGGGCCCCAGCATTTT. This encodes CASSPPAGPQHF.

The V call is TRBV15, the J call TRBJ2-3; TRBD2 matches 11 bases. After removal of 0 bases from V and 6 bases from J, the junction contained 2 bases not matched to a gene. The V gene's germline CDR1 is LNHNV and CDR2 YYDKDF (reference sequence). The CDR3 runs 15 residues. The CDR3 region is CATSRDRLAGDTQYF. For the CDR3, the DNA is TGTGCCACCAGCAGAGATCGACTAGCGGGGGATACGCAGTATTTT.